This TCR beta chain originates from a study of shared clonotypes between healthy human individuals. Looking at the study overall: The study used three CD4 naive, three CD4 memory, two CD8 naive and one CD8 memory plate per donor. Study-level findings and limits: Sequencing depth was expected to affect clonotype sharing among donors. It was the non-shared clonotypes that had lower generation probabilities than clonotypes shared by all four donors.

The CDR3 is made up of 15 amino acids. From germline, CDR1 is SGHNT and CDR2 YYREEE (reference sequence). This table comes from immunoSEQ multiplex PCR, and its TCRdb copy is limited to in-frame clones, with some not included. The sample has 2 million or so clones; approximately 95% are singletons. A remark on this clone: The target antigen is unknown. An end of the junction differs from the germline gene, which may be a read error.

Sequenced: naive CD4+ T cells sorted from blood. Specified subset: CD45RA+ positively selected. The rearrangement links TRBV5-4 to TRBJ2-7, with 8 bases fitting TRBD1. The TCR comes from a man between 18 and 29 years old in good health. The chain's CDR3 is CASSSQTSGQADPTF. The CDR3 DNA sequence: TGTGCCAGCAGCTCCCAGACCTCGGGACAGGCAGACCCGACCTTC. Variable domain in full (rest from reference TRBV5-4 and TRBJ2-7): ETGVTQSPTHLIKTRGQQVTLRCSSQSGHNTVSWYQQALGQGPQFIFQYYREEENGRGNFPPRFSGLQFPNYSSELNVNALELDDSALYLCASSSQTSGQADPTFGPGTRLTVT.